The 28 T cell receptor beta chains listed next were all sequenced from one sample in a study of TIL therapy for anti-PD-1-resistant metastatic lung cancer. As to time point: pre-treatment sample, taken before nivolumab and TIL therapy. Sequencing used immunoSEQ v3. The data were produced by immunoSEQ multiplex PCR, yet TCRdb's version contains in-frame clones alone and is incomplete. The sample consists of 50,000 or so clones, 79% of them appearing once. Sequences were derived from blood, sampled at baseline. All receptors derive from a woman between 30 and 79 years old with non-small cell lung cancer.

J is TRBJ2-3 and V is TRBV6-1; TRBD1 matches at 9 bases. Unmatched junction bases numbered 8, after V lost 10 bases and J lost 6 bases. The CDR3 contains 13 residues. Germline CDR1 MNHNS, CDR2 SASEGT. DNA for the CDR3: TGTGCCACTTACAGGGGGCAGCCTGATACGCAGTATTTT. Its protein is CATYRGQPDTQYF.

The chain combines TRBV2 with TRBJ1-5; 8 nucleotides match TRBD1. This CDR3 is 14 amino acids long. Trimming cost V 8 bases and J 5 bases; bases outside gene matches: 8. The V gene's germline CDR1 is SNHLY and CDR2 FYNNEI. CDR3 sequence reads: CASSLGQGDQPQHF. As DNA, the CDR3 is TGTGCCAGCTCTCTCGGACAGGGCGATCAGCCCCAGCATTTT.

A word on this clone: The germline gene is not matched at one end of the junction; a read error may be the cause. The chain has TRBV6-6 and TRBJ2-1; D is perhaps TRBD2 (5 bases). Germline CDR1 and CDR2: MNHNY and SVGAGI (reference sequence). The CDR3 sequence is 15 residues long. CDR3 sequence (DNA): TGTGCCAGCAGTTACTCAGGGAGCTCCGACAATGAGCAGTTCTTC. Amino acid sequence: CASSYSGSSDNEQFF.

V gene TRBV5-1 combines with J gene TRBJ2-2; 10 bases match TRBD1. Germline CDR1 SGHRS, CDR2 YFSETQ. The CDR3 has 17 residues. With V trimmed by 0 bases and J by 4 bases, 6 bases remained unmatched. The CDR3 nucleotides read TGCGCCAGCAGCTTGGCGGGGGGACAGGGGCTCACCGGGGAGCTGTTTTTT. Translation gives CASSLAGGQGLTGELFF.

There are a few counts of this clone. The chain's CDR3 is CASSQDVQYEQYF. The CDR3 DNA is TGCGCCAGCAGCCAAGATGTCCAATACGAGCAGTACTTC. This chain uses TRBV5-1 with TRBJ2-7; no firm D call. Trimming took 4 bases from V and 4 from J, leaving 12 bases between them. The CDR3 runs to 13 residues. CDR1 is SGHRS, CDR2 YFSETQ, per germline.

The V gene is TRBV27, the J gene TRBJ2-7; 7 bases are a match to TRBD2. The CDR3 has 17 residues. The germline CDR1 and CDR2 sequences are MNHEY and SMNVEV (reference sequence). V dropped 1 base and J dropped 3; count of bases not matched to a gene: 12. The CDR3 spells CASSLFPGGGLHYEQYF. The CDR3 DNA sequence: TGTGCCAGCAGTTTATTCCCCGGGGGAGGGCTCCACTACGAGCAGTACTTC.

CDR3: CASSSLLAGVEETQYF. CDR3 nucleotides: TGTGCCAGTAGTTCCCTATTGGCGGGAGTAGAAGAGACCCAGTACTTC. The rearrangement uses TRBV19 and TRBJ2-5, with TRBD2 matching 7 bases. The CDR3 extends over 16 amino acids. V gave up 5 bases and J gave up 3 bases; unmatched junction bases: 12. Germline-derived CDR1 and CDR2 are LNHDA and SQIVND (reference sequence).

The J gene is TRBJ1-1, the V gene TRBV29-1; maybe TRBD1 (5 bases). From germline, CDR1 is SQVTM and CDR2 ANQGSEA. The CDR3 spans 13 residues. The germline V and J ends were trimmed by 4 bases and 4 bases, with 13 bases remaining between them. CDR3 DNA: TGCAGCGTTGGAGCGGGGCGAAGCACTGAAGCTTTCTTT. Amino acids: CSVGAGRSTEAFF.

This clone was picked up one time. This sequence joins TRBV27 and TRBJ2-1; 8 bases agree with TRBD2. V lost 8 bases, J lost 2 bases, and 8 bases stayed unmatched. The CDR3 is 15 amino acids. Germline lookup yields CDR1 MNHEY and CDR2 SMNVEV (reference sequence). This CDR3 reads CASRGGSGTYNEQFF. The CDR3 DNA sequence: TGTGCCAGCCGAGGGGGTAGCGGGACCTACAATGAGCAGTTCTTC.

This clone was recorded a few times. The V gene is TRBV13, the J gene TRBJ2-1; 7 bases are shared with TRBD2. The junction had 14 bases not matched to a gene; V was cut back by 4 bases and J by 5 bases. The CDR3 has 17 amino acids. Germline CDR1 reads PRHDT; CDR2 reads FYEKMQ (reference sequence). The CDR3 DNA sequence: TGTGCCAGCAGCTCGGCGGTCCAGCGGGGTATTCACAATGAGCAGTTCTTC. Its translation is CASSSAVQRGIHNEQFF.

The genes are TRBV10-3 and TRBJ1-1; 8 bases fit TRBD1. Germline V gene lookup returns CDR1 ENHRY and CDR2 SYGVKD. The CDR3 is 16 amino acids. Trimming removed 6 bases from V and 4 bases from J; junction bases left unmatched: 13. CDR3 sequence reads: CAIRAGVDRGVTEAFF. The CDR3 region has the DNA TGTGCCATCAGGGCGGGGGTTGACAGGGGAGTCACTGAAGCTTTCTTT.

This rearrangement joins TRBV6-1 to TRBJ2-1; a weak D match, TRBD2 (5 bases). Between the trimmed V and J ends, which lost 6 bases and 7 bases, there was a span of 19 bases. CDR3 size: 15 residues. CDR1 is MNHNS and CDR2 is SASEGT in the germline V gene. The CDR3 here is CASSEAPGSGNEQFF. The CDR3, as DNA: TGTGCCAGCAGCGAGGCCCCGGGGTCGGGGAATGAGCAGTTCTTC.

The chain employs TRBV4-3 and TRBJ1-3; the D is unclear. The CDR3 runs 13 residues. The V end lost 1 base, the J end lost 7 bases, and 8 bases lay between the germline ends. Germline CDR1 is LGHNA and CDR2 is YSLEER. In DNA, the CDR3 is TGCGCCAGCAGCCAAGTTGGGGTGAACACCATATATTTT. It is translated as CASSQVGVNTIYF.

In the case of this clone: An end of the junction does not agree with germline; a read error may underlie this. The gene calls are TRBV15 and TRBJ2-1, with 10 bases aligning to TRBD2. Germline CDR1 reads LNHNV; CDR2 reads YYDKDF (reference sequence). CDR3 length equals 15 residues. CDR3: CATSRAGGPYNEQFF. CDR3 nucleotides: TGTGCCACCAGTAGAGCGGGGGGGCCCTACAATGAGCAGTTCTTC.

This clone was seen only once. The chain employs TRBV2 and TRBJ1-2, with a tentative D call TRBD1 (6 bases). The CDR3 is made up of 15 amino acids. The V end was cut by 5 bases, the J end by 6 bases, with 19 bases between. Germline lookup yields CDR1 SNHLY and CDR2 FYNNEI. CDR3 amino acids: CASSQSGDQFNGYTF. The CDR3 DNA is TGTGCCAGCAGTCAATCAGGGGACCAATTCAATGGCTACACCTTC.

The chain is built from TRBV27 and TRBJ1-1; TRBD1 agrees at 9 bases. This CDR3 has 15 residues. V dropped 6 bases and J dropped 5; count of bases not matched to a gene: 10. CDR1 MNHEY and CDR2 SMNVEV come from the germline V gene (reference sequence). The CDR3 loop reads CASRPLDGTGTEAFF. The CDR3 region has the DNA TGTGCCAGCAGACCGCTTGACGGGACAGGGACTGAAGCTTTCTTT.

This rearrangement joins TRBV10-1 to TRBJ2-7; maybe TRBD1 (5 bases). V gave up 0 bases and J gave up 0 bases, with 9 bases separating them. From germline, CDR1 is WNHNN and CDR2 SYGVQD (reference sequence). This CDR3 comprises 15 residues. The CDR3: CASSESKGLSYEQYF. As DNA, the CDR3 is TGCGCCAGCAGTGAGTCGAAGGGGCTCTCCTACGAGCAGTACTTC.

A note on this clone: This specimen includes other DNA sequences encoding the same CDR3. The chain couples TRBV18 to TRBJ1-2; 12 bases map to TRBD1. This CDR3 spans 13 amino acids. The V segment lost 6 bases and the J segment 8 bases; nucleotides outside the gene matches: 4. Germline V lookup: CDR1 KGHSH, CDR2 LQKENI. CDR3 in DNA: TGTGCCAGCTCGGCCGGGACAGGGGGCGGCTACACCTTC. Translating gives CASSAGTGGGYTF.

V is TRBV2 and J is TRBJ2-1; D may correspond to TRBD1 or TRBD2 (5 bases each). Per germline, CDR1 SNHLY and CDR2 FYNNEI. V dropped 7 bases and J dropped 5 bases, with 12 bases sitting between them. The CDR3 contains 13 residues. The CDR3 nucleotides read TGTGCCAGCAATGAGGGGATCGACAATGAGCAGTTCTTC. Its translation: CASNEGIDNEQFF.

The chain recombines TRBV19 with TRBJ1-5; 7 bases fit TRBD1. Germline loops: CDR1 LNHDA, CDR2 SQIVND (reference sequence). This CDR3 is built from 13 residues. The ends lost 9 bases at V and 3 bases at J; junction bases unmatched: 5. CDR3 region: CASIGTANQPQHF. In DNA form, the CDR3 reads TGTGCCAGCATTGGGACAGCCAATCAGCCCCAGCATTTT.

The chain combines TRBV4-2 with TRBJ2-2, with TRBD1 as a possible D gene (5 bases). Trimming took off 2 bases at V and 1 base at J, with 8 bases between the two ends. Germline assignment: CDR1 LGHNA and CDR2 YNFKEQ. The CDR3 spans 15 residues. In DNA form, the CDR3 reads TGTGCCAGCAGCCAACCAGACAGGAACACCGGGGAGCTGTTTTTT. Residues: CASSQPDRNTGELFF.

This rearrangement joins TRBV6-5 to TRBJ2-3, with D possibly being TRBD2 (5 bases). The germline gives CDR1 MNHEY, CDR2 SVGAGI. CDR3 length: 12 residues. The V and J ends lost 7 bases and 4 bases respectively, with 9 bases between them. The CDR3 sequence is CASKNGADTQYF. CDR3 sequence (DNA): TGTGCCAGCAAGAACGGGGCAGATACGCAGTATTTT.

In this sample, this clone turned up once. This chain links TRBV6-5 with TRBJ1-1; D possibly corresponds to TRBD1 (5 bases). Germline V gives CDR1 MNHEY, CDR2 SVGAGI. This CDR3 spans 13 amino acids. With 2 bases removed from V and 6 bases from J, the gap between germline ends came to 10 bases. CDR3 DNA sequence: TGTGCCAGCAGTTACGAGGGGTATTCTGAAGCTTTCTTT. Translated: CASSYEGYSEAFF.

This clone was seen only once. CDR3 region: CASSSGQISYEQYF. The CDR3 DNA sequence: TGTGCCAGCAGCTCGGGACAGATCTCCTACGAGCAGTACTTC. The gene calls are TRBV13 and TRBJ2-7; 7 bases match TRBD1. The CDR3 is 14 amino acids. Germline assignment: CDR1 PRHDT and CDR2 FYEKMQ (reference sequence). J gave up 0 bases and V 4 bases, and 3 bases lay outside the gene matches.

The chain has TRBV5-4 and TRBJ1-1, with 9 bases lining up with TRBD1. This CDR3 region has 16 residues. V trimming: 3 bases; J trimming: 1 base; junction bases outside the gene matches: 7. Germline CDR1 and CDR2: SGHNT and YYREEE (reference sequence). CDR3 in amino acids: CASSSRGDRENTEAFF. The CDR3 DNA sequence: TGTGCCAGCAGCTCCCGGGGGGACAGGGAGAACACTGAAGCTTTCTTT.

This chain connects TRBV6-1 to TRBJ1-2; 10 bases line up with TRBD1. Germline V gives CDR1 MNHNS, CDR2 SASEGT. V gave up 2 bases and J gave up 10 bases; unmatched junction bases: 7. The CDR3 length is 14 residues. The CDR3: CASSELGTGVDYTF. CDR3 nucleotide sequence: TGTGCCAGCAGTGAACTGGGGACAGGGGTAGACTACACCTTC.

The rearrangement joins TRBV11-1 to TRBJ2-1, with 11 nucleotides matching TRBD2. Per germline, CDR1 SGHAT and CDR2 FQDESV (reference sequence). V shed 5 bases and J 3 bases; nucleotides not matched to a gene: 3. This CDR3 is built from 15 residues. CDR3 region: CASSRGTSGYNEQFF. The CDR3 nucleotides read TGTGCCAGCAGCCGCGGGACTAGCGGCTACAATGAGCAGTTCTTC.

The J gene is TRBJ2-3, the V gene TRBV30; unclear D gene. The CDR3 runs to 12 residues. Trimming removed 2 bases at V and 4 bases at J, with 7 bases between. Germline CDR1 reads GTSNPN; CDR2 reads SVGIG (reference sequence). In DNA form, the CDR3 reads TGTGCCTGGAGTAGCCCCCCAGATACGCAGTATTTT. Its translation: CAWSSPPDTQYF.